The 2 T cell receptor beta chains below were found in one sample sequenced in a study of a mutant IDH1 vaccine in newly diagnosed glioma. Documented time point: week 47, end of study. Topical imiquimod accompanied each vaccine dose, which consisted of 300 ug of mutant IDH1 20-mer peptide. For these TCRs, the target antigens are not known. Clones were sequenced by immunoSEQ multiplex PCR, and TCRdb holds only the in-frame ones, with some missing. Among approximately 22,000 clones, roughly 87% were seen once, and the ten largest hold roughly 3.8%. Sequenced material: PBMCs, taken from a glioma patient whose treatment included an IDH1 peptide vaccine. All receptors come from a middle-aged man with glioma. Some clones in this sample may be carry-over from other donors' samples.

This sequence joins TRBV27 and TRBJ1-2; TRBD1 agrees at 7 bases. Germline CDR1 is MNHEY and CDR2 is SMNVEV (reference sequence). The CDR3 covers 18 residues. V shed 2 bases, J shed 0 bases, and the junction held 12 bases outside the gene matches. The CDR3 loop reads CASSLSPRGRGPNYGYTF. CDR3 DNA: TGTGCCAGCAGTTTAAGTCCCCGGGGGAGGGGGCCTAACTATGGCTACACCTTC.

This chain joins TRBV5-4 and TRBJ2-3; 9 nucleotides agree with TRBD1. This CDR3 has 15 residues. CDR1 and CDR2 from the germline V gene are SGHNT and YYREEE (reference sequence). The V and J ends lost 4 bases and 0 bases, in that order; junction bases with no gene match: 3. The CDR3: CASSETGGSTDTQYF. CDR3 DNA: TGTGCCAGCAGCGAGACAGGGGGAAGCACAGATACGCAGTATTTT.